This is a list of T cell receptor beta chains from one sample in a study of blood T cells in healthy people across ages. Each CDR3 protein is one row after TCRdb ran MiXCR on the 5' RACE reads. In the table there are over a million distinct CDR3 sequences, 35% to 55% of which are singletons. The material sequenced was blood. These receptors were taken from an older woman in good health. Each CDR3 is given with its conserved first and last residue. A D gene is named only where the DNA matches it firmly. A row's size may be missing; if present it is once, few, many or a size class.

d_call	v_call	clone_size	j_call	cdr3_aa	cdr3_nt
-	TRBV5-1	few	TRBJ1-4	CASRQGPTNEKLFF	TGCGCCAGCAGACAGGGACCAACTAATGAAAAACTGTTTTTT
-	TRBV3-1	-	TRBJ1-2	CASSQGTASCGYTF	TGTGCCAGCAGCCAAGGGACAGCCTCCTGTGGCTACACCTTC
TRBD2	TRBV12-3/TRBV12-4	few	TRBJ2-7	CASSFMASGLGGLEQYF	TGTGCCAGCAGTTTTATGGCTAGCGGGTTGGGGGGGCTCGAGCAGTACTTC
-	TRBV20-1	-	TRBJ1-1	CSARDPGRGTEAFF	TGCAGTGCTAGAGATCCGGGCAGAGGGACTGAAGCTTTCTTT
TRBD1	TRBV2	-	TRBJ1-5	CACTGTGGNQPQHF	TGTGCCTGCACTGGGACAGGGGGCAATCAGCCCCAGCATTTT
-	TRBV7-8	-	TRBJ1-4	CASSLGQPWEKLFF	TGTGCCAGCAGCTTAGGACAGCCCTGGGAAAAACTGTTTTTT
TRBD1	TRBV6-2/TRBV6-3	few	TRBJ1-2	CASSYRDRGRGGYTF	TGTGCCAGCAGTTACCGGGACAGGGGGCGCGGTGGCTACACCTTC
TRBD1	TRBV7-8	few	TRBJ2-7	CASSRDRDGYEQYF	TGTGCCAGCAGCCGGGACAGGGATGGTTACGAGCAGTACTTC
-	TRBV13	-	TRBJ1-2	CASSLGRMGPSNYGYTF	TGTGCCAGCAGCTTGGGTAGAATGGGACCCTCTAACTATGGCTACACCTTC
-	TRBV7-2	-	TRBJ2-5	CASSLEMGPSYEQYF	TGTGCCAGCAGCTTAGAGATGGGACCGTCGTATGAGCAGTACTTC
TRBD1	TRBV12-3/TRBV12-4	few	TRBJ2-1	CASNPGQGYNEQFF	TGTGCCAGCAATCCGGGACAGGGGTACAATGAGCAGTTCTTC
-	TRBV5-5	-	TRBJ2-3	CANSWSLAPPDTQYF	TGTGCCAACAGCTGGTCCCTAGCGCCCCCAGATACGCAGTATTTT
-	TRBV5-1	-	TRBJ2-5	CASSLNMGETQYF	TGCGCCAGCAGCTTGAATATGGGAGAGACCCAGTACTTC
-	TRBV6-2/TRBV6-3	-	TRBJ1-1	CASSTPKVGYTEAFF	TGTGCCAGCAGTACCCCCAAGGTGGGTTACACTGAAGCTTTCTTT
TRBD2	TRBV3-1	-	TRBJ2-1	CASSQDPSGKGNEQFF	TGTGCCAGCAGCCAAGATCCCAGCGGGAAAGGCAATGAGCAGTTCTTC
-	TRBV29-1	few	TRBJ2-1	CSVEGTESYNEQFF	TGCAGCGTTGAAGGGACAGAATCCTACAATGAGCAGTTCTTC
TRBD1	TRBV20-1	few	TRBJ1-2	CSASPNRGTEGYTF	TGCAGTGCTAGCCCTAACAGGGGAACCGAGGGCTACACCTTC
-	TRBV9	-	TRBJ2-5	CASSVADRAWGPGETQYF	TGTGCCAGCAGCGTAGCTGATCGCGCTTGGGGCCCAGGAGAGACCCAGTACTTC
-	TRBV28	-	TRBJ2-3	CASSSPGSWGTDTQYF	TGTGCCAGCAGTTCGCCAGGGAGTTGGGGCACAGATACGCAGTATTTT
-	TRBV7-9	-	TRBJ2-5	CASSSLDFLGQYF	TGTGCCAGCAGCTCGTTGGACTTCTTAGGGCAGTACTTC